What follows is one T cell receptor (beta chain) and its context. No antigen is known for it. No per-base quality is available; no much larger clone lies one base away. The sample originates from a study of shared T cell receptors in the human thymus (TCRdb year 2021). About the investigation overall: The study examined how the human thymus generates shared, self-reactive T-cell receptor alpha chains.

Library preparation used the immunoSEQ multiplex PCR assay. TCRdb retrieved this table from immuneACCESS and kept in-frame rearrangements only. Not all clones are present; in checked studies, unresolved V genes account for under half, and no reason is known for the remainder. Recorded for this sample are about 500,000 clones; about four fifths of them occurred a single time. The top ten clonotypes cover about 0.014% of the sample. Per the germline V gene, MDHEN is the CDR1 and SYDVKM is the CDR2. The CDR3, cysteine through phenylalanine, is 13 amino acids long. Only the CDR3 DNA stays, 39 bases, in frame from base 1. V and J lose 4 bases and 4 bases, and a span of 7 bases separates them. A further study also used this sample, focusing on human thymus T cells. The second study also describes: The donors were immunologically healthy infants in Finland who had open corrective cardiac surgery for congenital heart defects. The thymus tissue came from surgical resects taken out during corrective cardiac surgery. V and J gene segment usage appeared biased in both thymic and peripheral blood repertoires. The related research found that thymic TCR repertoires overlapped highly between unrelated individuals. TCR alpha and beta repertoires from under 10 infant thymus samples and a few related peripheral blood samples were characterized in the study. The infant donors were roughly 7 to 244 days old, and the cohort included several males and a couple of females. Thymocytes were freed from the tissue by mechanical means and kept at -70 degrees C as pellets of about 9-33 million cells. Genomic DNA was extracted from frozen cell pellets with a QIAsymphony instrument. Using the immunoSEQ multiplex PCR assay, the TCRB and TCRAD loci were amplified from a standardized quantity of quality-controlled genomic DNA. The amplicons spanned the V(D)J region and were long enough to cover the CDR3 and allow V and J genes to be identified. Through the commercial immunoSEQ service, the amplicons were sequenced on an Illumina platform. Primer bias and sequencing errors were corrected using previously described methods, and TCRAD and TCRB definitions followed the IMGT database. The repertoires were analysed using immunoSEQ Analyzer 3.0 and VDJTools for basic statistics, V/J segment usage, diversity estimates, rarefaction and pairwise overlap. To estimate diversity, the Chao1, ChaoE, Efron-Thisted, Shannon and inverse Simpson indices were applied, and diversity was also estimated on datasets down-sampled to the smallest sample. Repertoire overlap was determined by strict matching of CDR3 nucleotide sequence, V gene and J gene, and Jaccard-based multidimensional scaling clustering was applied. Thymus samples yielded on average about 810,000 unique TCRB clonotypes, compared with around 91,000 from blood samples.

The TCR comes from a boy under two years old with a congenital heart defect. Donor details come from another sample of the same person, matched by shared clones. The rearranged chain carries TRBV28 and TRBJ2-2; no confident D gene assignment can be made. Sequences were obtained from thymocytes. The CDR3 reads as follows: CASSSPCTGELFF. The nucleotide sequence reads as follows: TGTGCCAGCAGTTCCCCGTGCACCGGGGAGCTGTTTTTT.